This TCR beta chain came from a study of blood T cell repertoires in COVID-19. Study processing details: Amplifying reference gene primers gave estimates of nucleated cell counts. Generated by immunoSEQ multiplex PCR, the TCRdb table keeps only in-frame clones and is missing some. V, J and clone size were drawn from that table, and D and trimming were deduced from the DNA. Altogether tens of thousands of clones are present, roughly nine tenths being singletons, with the ten largest covering roughly 5.3%. CDR3 length: 16 residues. The J segment lost 0 bases and the V segment lost 4 bases, leaving 4 bases of the junction unmatched. Germline CDR1 is SGHNT and CDR2 is YYREEE (reference sequence).

Sequencing used peripheral blood. This TCR was recovered from a human donor in a cohort sampled during active COVID-19. The chain uses TRBV5-4 and TRBJ1-3; 10 bases align to TRBD1. CDR3 residues: CASSQDRGVSGNTIYF. Written as DNA, the CDR3 is TGTGCCAGCAGCCAGGACAGGGGGGTCTCTGGAAACACCATATATTTT.